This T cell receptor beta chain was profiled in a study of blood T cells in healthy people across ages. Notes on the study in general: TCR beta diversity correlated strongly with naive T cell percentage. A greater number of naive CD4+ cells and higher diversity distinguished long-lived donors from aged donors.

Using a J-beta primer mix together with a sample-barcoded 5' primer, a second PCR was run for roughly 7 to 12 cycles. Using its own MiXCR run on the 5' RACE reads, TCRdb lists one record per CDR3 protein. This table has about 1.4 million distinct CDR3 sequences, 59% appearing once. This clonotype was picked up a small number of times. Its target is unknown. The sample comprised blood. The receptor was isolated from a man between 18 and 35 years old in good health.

The CDR3 DNA reads TGCAGCGTTGAAGGTCGGCGAGTAAACACTGAAGCTTTCTTT. Encoded protein: CSVEGRRVNTEAFF. V gene TRBV29-1 combines with J gene TRBJ1-1; D gene ambiguous. Trimming shortened V by 1 base and J by 2 bases, and 11 bases separated the two germline ends. CDR3 length: 14 amino acids. Germline V gives CDR1 SQVTM, CDR2 ANQGSEA.